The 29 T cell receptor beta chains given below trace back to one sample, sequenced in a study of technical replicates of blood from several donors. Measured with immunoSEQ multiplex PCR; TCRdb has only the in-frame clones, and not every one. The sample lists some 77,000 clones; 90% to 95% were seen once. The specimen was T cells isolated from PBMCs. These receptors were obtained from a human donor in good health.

CDR3 nucleotides: TGCGCCAGCACCCTTAGAAACCGGGGTGCCGGTGAAGCTTTCTTT. It specifies CASTLRNRGAGEAFF. J is TRBJ1-1 and V is TRBV4-3; no firm D call. Germline-derived CDR1 and CDR2 are LGHNA and YSLEER. The length of the CDR3 is 15 residues. V lost 7 bases to trimming and J lost 7 bases, with 22 bases between them.

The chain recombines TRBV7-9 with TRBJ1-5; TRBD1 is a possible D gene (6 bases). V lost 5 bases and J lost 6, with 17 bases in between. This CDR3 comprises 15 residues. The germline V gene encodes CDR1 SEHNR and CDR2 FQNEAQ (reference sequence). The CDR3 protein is CASSPDSGSSQPQHF. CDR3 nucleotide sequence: TGTGCCAGCAGCCCGGACAGCGGCAGTAGTCAGCCCCAGCATTTT.

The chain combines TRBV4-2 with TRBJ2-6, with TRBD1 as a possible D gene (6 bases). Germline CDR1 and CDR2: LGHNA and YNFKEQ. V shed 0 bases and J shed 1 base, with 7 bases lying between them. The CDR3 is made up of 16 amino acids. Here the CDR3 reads CASSQDTGSGANVLTF. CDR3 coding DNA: TGTGCCAGCAGCCAAGACACAGGGTCTGGGGCCAACGTCCTGACTTTC.

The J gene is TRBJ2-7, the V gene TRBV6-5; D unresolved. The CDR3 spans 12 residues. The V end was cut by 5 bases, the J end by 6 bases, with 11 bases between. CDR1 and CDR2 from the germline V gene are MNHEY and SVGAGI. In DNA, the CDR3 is TGTGCCAGCAGTCCGGATAGCATCGAGCAGTACTTC. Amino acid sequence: CASSPDSIEQYF.

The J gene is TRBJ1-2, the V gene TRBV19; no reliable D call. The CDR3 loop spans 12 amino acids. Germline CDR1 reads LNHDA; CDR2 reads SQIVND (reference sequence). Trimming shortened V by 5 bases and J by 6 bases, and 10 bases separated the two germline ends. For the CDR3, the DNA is TGTGCCAGTAGTTTCCAGTTCGATGGCTACACCTTC. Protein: CASSFQFDGYTF.

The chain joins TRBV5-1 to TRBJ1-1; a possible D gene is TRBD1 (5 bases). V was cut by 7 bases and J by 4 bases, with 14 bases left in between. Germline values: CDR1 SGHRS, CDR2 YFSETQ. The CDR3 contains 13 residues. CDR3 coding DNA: TGCGCCAGCCAAGTGCAGGGTGGCACTGAAGCTTTCTTT. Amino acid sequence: CASQVQGGTEAFF.

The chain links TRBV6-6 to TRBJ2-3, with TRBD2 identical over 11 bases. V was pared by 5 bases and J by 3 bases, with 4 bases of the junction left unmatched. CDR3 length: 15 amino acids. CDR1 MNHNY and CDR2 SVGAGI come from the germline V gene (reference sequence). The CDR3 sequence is CASSRTSGSTDTQYF. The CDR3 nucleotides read TGTGCCAGCAGTCGGACTAGCGGGTCGACAGATACGCAGTATTTT.

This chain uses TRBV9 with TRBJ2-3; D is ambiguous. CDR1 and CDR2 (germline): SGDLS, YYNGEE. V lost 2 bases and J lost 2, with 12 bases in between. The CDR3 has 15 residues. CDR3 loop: CASSVTRLSTDTQYF. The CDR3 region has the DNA TGTGCCAGCAGCGTGACACGGCTCTCCACAGATACGCAGTATTTT. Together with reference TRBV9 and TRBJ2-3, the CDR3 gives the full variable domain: DSGVTQTPKHLITATGQRVTLRCSPRSGDLSVYWYQQSLDQGLQFLIQYYNGEERAKGNILERFSAQQFPDLHSELNLSSLELGDSALYFCASSVTRLSTDTQYFGPGTRLTVL.

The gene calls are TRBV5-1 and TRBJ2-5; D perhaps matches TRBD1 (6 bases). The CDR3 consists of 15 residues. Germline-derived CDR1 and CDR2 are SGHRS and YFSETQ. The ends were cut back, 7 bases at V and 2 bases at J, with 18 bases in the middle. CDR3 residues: CASGNRVNAQETQYF. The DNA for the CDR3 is TGCGCCAGCGGAAACAGGGTCAACGCTCAAGAGACCCAGTACTTC.

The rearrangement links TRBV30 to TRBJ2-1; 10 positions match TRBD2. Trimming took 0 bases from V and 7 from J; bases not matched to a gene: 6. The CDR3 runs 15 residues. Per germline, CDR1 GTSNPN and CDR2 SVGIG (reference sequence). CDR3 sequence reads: CAWSVGTSVWNEQFF. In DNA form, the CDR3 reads TGTGCCTGGAGTGTCGGGACTAGCGTGTGGAATGAGCAGTTCTTC.

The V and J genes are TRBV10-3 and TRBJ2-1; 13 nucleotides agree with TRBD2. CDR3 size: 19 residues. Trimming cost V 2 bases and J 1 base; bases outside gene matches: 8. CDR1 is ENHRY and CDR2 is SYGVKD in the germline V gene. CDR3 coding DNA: TGTGCCATCAGTGAGGGACTAGCGGGAGATTTACTATCCTACAATGAGCAGTTCTTC. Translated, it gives CAISEGLAGDLLSYNEQFF.

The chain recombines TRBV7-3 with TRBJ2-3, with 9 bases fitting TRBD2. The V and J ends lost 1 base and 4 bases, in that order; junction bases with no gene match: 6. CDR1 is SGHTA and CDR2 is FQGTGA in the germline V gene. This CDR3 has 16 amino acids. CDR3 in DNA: TGTGCCAGCAGCTTAAAAGAGCGGGAGGTATCAGATACGCAGTATTTT. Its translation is CASSLKEREVSDTQYF.

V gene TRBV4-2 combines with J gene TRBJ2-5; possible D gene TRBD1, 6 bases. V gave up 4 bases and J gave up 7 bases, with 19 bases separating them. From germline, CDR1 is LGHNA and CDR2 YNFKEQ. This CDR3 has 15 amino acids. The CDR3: CASSPPGDGSGTQYF. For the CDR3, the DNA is TGTGCCAGCAGCCCGCCAGGGGATGGTTCAGGGACCCAGTACTTC.

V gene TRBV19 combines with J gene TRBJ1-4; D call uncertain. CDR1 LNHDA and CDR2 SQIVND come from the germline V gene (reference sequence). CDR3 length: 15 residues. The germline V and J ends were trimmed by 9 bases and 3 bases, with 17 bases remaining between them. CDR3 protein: CASHITGNSNEKLFF. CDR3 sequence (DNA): TGTGCCAGCCATATTACGGGGAACTCTAATGAAAAACTGTTTTTT.

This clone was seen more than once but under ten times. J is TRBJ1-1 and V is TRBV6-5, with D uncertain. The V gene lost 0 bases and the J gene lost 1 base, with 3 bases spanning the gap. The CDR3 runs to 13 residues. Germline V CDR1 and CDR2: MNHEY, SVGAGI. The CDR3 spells CASSYSRNTEAFF. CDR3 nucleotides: TGTGCCAGCAGTTACTCCCGGAACACTGAAGCTTTCTTT.

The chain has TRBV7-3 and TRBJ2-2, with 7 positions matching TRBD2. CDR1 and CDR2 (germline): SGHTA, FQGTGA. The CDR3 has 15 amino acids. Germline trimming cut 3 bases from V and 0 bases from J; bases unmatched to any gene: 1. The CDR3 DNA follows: TGTGCCAGCAGCTTCGGGACTACGAACACCGGGGAGCTGTTTTTT. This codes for CASSFGTTNTGELFF.

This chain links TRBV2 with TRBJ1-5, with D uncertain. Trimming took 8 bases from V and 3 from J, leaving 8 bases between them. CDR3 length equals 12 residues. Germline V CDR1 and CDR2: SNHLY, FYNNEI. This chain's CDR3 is CASGLHNQPQHF. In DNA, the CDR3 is TGTGCCAGCGGGCTTCACAATCAGCCCCAGCATTTT.

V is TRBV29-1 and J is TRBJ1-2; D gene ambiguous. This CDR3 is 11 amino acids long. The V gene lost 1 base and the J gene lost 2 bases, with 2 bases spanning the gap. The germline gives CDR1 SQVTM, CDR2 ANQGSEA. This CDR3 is CSVEVNYGYTF. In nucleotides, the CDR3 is TGCAGCGTTGAAGTAAACTATGGCTACACCTTC.

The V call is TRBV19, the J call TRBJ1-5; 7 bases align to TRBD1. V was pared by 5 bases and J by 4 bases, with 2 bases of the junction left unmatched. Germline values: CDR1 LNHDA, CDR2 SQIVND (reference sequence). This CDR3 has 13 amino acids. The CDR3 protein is CASSLQGNQPQHF. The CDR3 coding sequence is TGTGCCAGTAGTCTACAGGGGAATCAGCCCCAGCATTTT.

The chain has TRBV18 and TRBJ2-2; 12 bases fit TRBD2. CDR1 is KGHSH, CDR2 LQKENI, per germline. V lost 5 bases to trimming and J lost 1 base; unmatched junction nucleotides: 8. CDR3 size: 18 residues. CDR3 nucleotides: TGTGCCAGCTCAACGACTAGCGGGAGAGTCGTGAACACCGGGGAGCTGTTTTTT. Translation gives CASSTTSGRVVNTGELFF. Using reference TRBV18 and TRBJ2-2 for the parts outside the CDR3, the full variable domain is NAGVMQNPRHLVRRRGQEARLRCSPMKGHSHVYWYRQLPEEGLKFMVYLQKENIIDESGMPKERFSAEFPKEGPSILRIQQVVRGDSAAYFCASSTTSGRVVNTGELFFGEGSRLTVL.

The CDR3 DNA follows: TGTGCCACCTTAGAACAGGGGACGGCTTTCTTT. It translates to CATLEQGTAFF. This chain joins TRBV11-3 and TRBJ1-1; 7 nucleotides line up with TRBD1. In germline, CDR1 is SGHNT, CDR2 YENEEA. This CDR3 is built from 11 residues. J gave up 11 bases and V 10 bases, and 10 bases lay outside the gene matches.

The CDR3 sequence is CASSQGKGPYEQYF. In DNA form, the CDR3 reads TGTGCCAGCAGCCAAGGGAAGGGGCCCTACGAGCAGTACTTC. J is TRBJ2-7 and V is TRBV4-2; D possibly corresponds to TRBD1 (5 bases). Germline CDR1 is LGHNA and CDR2 is YNFKEQ. V was shortened by 1 base and J by 2 bases, with 9 bases between the two germline ends. This CDR3 region has 14 residues.

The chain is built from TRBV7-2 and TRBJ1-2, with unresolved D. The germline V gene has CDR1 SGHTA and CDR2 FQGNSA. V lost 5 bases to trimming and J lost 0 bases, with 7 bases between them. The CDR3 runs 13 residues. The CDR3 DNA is TGTGCCAGCAGCCTGACATCTAACTATGGCTACACCTTC. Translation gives CASSLTSNYGYTF.

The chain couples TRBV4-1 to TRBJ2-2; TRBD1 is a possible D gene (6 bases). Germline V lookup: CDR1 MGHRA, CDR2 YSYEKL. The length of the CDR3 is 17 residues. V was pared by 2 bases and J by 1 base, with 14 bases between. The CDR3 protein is CASSQNRQAKNTGELFF. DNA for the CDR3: TGCGCCAGCAGCCAAAATAGACAGGCGAAGAACACCGGGGAGCTGTTTTTT.

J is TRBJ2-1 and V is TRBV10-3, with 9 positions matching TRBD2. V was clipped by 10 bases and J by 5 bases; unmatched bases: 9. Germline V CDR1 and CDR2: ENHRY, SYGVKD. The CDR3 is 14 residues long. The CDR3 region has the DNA TGTGCCACCCTGTCTACTAGCGGGCACAATGAGCAGTTCTTC. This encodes CATLSTSGHNEQFF.

CDR3 DNA sequence: TGTGCCAGCAGTCGGGGGACAGGGGGCAACGAGCAGTACTTC. Translated, it gives CASSRGTGGNEQYF. V and J are TRBV27 and TRBJ2-7; TRBD1 matches at 12 bases. V was clipped by 5 bases and J by 5 bases; unmatched bases: 4. Germline loops: CDR1 MNHEY, CDR2 SMNVEV (reference sequence). The CDR3 runs 14 residues.

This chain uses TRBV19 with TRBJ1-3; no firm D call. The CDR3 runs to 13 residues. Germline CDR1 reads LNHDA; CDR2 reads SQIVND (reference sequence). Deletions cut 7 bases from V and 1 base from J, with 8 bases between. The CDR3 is CASTHQSGNTIYF. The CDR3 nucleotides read TGTGCCAGTACCCATCAATCTGGAAACACCATATATTTT.

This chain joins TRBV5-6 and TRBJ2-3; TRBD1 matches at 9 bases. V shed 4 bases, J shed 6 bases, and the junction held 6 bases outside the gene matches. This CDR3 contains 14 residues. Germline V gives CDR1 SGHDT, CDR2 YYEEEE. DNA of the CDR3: TGTGCCAGCAGCCCAGGACAGGGGTACGATACGCAGTATTTT. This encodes CASSPGQGYDTQYF. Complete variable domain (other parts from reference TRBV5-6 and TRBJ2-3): DAGVTQSPTHLIKTRGQQVTLRCSPKSGHDTVSWYQQALGQGPQFIFQYYEEEERQRGNFPDRFSGHQFPNYSSELNVNALLLGDSALYLCASSPGQGYDTQYFGPGTRLTVL.

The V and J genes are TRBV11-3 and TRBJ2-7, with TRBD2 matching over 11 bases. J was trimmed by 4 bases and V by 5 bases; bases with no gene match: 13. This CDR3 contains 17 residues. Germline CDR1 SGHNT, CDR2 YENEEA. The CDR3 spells CASSGGTSGLNEYEQYF. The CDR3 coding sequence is TGTGCCAGCAGCGGAGGGACTAGCGGTCTCAATGAGTACGAGCAGTACTTC.